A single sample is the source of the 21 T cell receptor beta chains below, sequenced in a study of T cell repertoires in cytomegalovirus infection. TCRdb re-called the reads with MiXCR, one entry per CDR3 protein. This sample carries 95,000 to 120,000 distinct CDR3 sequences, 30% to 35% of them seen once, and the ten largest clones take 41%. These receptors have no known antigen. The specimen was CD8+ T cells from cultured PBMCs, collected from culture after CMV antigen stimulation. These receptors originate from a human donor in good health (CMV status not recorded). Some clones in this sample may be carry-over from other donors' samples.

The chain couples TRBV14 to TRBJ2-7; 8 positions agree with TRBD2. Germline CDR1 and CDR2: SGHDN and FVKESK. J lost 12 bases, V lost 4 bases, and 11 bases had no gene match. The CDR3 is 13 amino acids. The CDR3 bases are TGTGCCAGCAGCCCCGCCGCGGGGGGCACTTGGTACTTC. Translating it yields CASSPAAGGTWYF.

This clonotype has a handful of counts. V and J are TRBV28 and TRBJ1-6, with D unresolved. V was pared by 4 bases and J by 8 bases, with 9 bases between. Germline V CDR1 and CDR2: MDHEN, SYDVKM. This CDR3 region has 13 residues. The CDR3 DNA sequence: TGTGCCAGCAGTTCATTGTGGTATTCACCCCTCCACTTT. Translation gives CASSSLWYSPLHF. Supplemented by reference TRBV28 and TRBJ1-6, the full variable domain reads DVKVTQSSRYLVKRTGEKVFLECVQDMDHENMFWYRQDPGLGLRLIYFSYDVKMKEKGDIPEGYSVSREKKERFSLILESASTNQTSMYLCASSSLWYSPLHFGNGTRLTVT.

Here the CDR3 DNA reads TGTGCCAGCAGTCGATCCAGCCTTGGGGTCGCTCATGGCTACACCTTC. This codes for CASSRSSLGVAHGYTF. The chain carries TRBV27 and TRBJ1-2; D is unresolved. V lost 5 bases and J lost 6, with 22 bases in between. Germline lookup yields CDR1 MNHEY and CDR2 SMNVEV (reference sequence). This CDR3 spans 16 amino acids.

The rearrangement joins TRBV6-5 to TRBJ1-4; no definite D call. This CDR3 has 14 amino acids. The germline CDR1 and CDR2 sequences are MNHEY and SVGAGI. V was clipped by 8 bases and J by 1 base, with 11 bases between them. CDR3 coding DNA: TGTGCCAGCGCCCCGGGCCAAACTAATGAAAAACTGTTTTTT. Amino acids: CASAPGQTNEKLFF.

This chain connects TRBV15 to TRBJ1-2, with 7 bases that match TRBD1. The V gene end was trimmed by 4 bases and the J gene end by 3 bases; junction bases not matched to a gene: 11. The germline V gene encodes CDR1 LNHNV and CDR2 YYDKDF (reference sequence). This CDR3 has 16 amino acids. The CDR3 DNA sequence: TGTGCCACCAGCAAGACGGGACAGCTCTCTCACTATGGCTACACCTTC. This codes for CATSKTGQLSHYGYTF.

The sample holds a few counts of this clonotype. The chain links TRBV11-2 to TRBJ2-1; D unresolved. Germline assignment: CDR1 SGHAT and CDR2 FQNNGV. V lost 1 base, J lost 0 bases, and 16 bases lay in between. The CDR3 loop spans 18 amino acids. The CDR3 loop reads CASSLVNLYPSSYNEQFF. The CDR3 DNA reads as TGTGCCAGCAGCTTAGTAAATCTGTACCCGAGCTCCTACAATGAGCAGTTCTTC.

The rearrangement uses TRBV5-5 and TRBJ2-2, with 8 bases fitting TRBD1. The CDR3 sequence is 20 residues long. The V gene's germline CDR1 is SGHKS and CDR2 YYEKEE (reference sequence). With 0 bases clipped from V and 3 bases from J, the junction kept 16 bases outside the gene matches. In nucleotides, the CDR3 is TGTGCCAGCAGCTTGGCCGGCAGGGGGCTTATTCTGGAAGACACCGGGGAGCTGTTTTTT. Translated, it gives CASSLAGRGLILEDTGELFF. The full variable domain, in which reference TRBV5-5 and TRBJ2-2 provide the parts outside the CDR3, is DAGVTQSPTHLIKTRGQQVTLRCSPISGHKSVSWYQQVLGQGPQFIFQYYEKEERGRGNFPDRFSARQFPNYSSELNVNALLLGDSALYLCASSLAGRGLILEDTGELFFGEGSRLTVL.

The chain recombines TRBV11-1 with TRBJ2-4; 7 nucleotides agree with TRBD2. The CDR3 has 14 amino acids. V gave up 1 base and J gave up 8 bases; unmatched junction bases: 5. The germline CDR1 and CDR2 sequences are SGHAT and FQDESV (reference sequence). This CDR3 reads CASSLVGGSDIQYF. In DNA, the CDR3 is TGTGCCAGCAGCTTAGTGGGGGGGTCGGACATTCAGTACTTC.

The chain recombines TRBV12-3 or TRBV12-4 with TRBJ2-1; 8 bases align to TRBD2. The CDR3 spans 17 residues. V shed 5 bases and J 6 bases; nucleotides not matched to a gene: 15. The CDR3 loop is CASSPLGPGLVLNEQFF. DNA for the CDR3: TGTGCCAGCAGTCCGCTAGGCCCGGGACTAGTCCTCAATGAGCAGTTCTTC.

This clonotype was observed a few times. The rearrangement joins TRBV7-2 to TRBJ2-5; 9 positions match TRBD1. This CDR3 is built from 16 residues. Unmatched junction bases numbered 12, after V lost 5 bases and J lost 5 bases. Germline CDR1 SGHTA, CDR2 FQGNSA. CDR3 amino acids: CASSPFPGQGPETQYF. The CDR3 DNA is TGTGCCAGCAGCCCCTTCCCGGGACAGGGCCCGGAGACCCAGTACTTC.

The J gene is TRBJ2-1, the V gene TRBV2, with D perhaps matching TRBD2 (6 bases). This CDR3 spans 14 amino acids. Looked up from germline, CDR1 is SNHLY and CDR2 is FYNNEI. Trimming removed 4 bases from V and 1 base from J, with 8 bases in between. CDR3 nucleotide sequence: TGTGCCAGCAGTGGACTAGTTTCCTACAATGAGCAGTTCTTC. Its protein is CASSGLVSYNEQFF.

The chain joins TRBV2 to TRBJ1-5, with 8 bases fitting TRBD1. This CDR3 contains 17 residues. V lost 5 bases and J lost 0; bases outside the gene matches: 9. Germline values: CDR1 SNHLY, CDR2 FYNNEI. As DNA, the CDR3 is TGTGCCAGCAGTTTAGACAGGGGTTTCGGTAGCAATCAGCCCCAGCATTTT. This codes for CASSLDRGFGSNQPQHF.

The CDR3 sequence is CASSPPILGQSNGVYEQYF. CDR3 in DNA: TGTGCCAGCTCACCACCGATCTTAGGACAGTCAAATGGTGTCTACGAGCAGTACTTC. The rearrangement joins TRBV18 to TRBJ2-7; possibly TRBD1 for D (6 bases). The germline V and J ends were trimmed by 0 bases and 3 bases, with 24 bases remaining between them. Germline V lookup: CDR1 KGHSH, CDR2 LQKENI. The CDR3 spans 19 residues.

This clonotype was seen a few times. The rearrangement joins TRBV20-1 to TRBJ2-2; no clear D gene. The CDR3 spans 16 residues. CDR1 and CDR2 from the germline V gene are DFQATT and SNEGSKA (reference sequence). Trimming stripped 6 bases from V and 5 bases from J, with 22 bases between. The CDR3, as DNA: TGCAGTGCCCCCTCTCCCGAGCGTATAAAGACCGGGGAGCTGTTTTTT. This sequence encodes CSAPSPERIKTGELFF.

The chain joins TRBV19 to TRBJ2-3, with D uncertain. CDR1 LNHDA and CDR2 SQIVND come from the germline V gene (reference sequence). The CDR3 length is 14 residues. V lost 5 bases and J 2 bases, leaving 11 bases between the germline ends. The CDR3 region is CASSRPDITDTQYF. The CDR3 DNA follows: TGTGCCAGTAGTCGTCCAGACATCACAGATACGCAGTATTTT.

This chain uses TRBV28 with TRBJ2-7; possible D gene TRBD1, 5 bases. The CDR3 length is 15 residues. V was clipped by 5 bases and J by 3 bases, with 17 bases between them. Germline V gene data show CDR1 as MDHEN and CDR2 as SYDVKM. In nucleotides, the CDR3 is TGTGCCAGCAGTCCTGGGAAGACAGAGGTCTACGAGCAGTACTTC. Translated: CASSPGKTEVYEQYF.

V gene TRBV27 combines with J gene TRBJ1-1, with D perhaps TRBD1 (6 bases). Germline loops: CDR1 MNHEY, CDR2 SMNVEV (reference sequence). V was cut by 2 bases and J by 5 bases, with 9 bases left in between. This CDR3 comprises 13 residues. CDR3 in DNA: TGTGCCAGCAGTTTAACAGGACAGACTGAAGCTTTCTTT. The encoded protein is CASSLTGQTEAFF.

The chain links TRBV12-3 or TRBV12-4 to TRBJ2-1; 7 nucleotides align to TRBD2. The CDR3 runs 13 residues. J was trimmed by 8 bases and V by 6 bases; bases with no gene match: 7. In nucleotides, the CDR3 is TGTGCCAGCAGCCGACTAGCTAGTGATGAGCAGTTCTTC. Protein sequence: CASSRLASDEQFF.

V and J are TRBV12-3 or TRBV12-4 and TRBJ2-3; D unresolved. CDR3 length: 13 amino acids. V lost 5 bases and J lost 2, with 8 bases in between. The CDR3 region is CASSRYITDTQYF. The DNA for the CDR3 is TGTGCCAGCAGTCGGTATATCACAGATACGCAGTATTTT.

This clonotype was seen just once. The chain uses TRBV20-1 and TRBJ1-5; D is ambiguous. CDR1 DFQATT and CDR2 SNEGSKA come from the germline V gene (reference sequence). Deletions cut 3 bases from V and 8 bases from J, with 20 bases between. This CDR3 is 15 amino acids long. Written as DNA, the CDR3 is TGCAGTGCTAGCGACCCGGGTCTTACATCAGAGCCCCAGCATTTT. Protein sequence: CSASDPGLTSEPQHF.

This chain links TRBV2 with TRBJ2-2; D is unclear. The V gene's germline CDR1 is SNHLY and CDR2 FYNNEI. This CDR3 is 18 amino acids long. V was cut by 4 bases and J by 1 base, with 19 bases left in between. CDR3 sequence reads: CASSVYRTQYMNTGELFF. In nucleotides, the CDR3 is TGTGCCAGCAGTGTCTACAGAACCCAATACATGAACACCGGGGAGCTGTTTTTT. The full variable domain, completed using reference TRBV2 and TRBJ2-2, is EPEVTQTPSHQVTQMGQEVILRCVPISNHLYFYWYRQILGQKVEFLVSFYNNEISEKSEIFDDQFSVERPDGSNFTLKIRSTKLEDSAMYFCASSVYRTQYMNTGELFFGEGSRLTVL.